A selection of T cell receptor beta chains follows, all from one sample in a study of T cell responses to AZD1222 COVID-19 vaccine. Clones were read by immunoSEQ multiplex PCR, and TCRdb kept only the in-frame ones, dropping some. The table records some 120,000 clones, 88% of them present only once. Sequencing was performed on peripheral blood, taken on day 0 of AZD1222 vaccination. These receptors originate from an adult in good health. Each CDR3 is given with its conserved first and last residue. A D gene is named only where the DNA matches it firmly. Expanded clones are given a class, and other clones once, few, many or no size at all.

clone_size d_call j_call v_call cdr3_nt cdr3_aa
. . TRBJ1-5 TRBV10-2 TGCGCCAGCAGTGAGTCGTCGGGGAGCAATCAGCCCCAGCATTTT CASSESSGSNQPQHF
. . TRBJ1-6 TRBV9 TGTGCCAGCAGCGTAGCAGGGACTTCACCCCTCCACTTT CASSVAGTSPLHF
. . TRBJ1-2 TRBV12-3/TRBV12-4 TGTGCCAGCAGTTTAGAACAGGGAGATGGCTACACCTTC CASSLEQGDGYTF
. . TRBJ2-1 TRBV6-5 TGTGCCAGCAGTTACTCGACTGGCATTTACAATGAGCAGTTCTTC CASSYSTGIYNEQFF
once TRBD2 TRBJ2-7 TRBV6-5 TGTGCCAGCAGCCGTAGCGGGGGGAATTACGAGCAGTACTTC CASSRSGGNYEQYF
. TRBD1 TRBJ1-2 TRBV6-1 TGTGCCAGCAGTGAAATTAGGACAGGGACAAATTATGGCTACACCTTC CASSEIRTGTNYGYTF
. . TRBJ1-2 TRBV30 TGTGCCTGGAGCCCCGCCTCTCTCGACTATGGCTACACCTTC CAWSPASLDYGYTF
. . TRBJ1-1 TRBV28 TGTGCCAGCACAGGGTTTTCGGGCACTGAAGCTTTCTTT CASTGFSGTEAFF
. TRBD2 TRBJ2-1 TRBV7-2 TGTGCCAGCAGCCCTAGCGGGGGAGAGTGGAGTGAGCAGTTCTTC CASSPSGGEWSEQFF
. . TRBJ2-7 TRBV29-1 TGCAGCGTTGAAGATCTTGATTCGGGTTTCGAGCAGTACTTC CSVEDLDSGFEQYF
. . TRBJ2-7 TRBV5-1 TGCGCCAGCAGCCAGAGACAGGGAGGCGAGCAGTACTTC CASSQRQGGEQYF
. TRBD1 TRBJ2-7 TRBV6-6 TGTGCCAGCCGAGGGACAGGGGGCTTCTACGAGCAGTACTTC CASRGTGGFYEQYF
. TRBD1 TRBJ2-1 TRBV5-5 TGTGCCAGCAGCTCGTGGGACAGGGATTACAATGAGCAGTTCTTC CASSSWDRDYNEQFF
. . TRBJ1-4 TRBV5-1 TGCGCCAGCAGCCCGGGATCAACTAATGAAAAACTGTTTTTT CASSPGSTNEKLFF
. . TRBJ1-6 TRBV5-1 TGCGCCAGCAGCCTACTGGACGGCAATAATTCACCCCTCCACTTT CASSLLDGNNSPLHF
once . TRBJ2-4 TRBV6-5 TGTGCCAGCAGGGAGCAAGGGGTGGTCAAAAACATTCAGTACTTC CASREQGVVKNIQYF
. TRBD1 TRBJ2-2 TRBV5-8 TGTGCCAGCACCCTTACAGGGGGCGCGAACACCGGGGAGCTGTTTTTT CASTLTGGANTGELFF
many TRBD1 TRBJ1-2 TRBV28 TGTGCCAGCAGTTATCACGGGACAGCTAACTATGGCTACACCTTC CASSYHGTANYGYTF
. TRBD1 TRBJ1-4 TRBV19 TGTGCCAGTAGTACCAGGGGGCACGTTAATGAAAAACTGTTTTTT CASSTRGHVNEKLFF
. . TRBJ2-3 TRBV5-4 TGTGCCAGCAGCTTGGAACCGGCAGATACGCAGTATTTT CASSLEPADTQYF
. . TRBJ2-3 TRBV5-4 TGTGCCAGCAGCTTGCAGGGGACAGATACGCAGTATTTT CASSLQGTDTQYF
. . TRBJ1-5 TRBV19 TGTGCCAGTAGTTGGGAGGGGCTGCCCCGGCCCCAGCATTTT CASSWEGLPRPQHF
. . TRBJ2-7 TRBV12-5 TGTGCTAGTGGCCAGGGACGGGTGGTGCAGTACTTC CASGQGRVVQYF
. TRBD1 TRBJ2-1 TRBV5-1 TGCGCCAGCAGCTTGGGAGGGACAGTTAGAAATGAGCAGTTCTTC CASSLGGTVRNEQFF
once TRBD1 TRBJ2-7 TRBV6-6 TGTGCCAGCCGGGACAGGGCGGGAGAGCAGTACTTC CASRDRAGEQYF
once TRBD1 TRBJ1-1 TRBV6-5 TGTGCCAGCAGTTACCAGGGGGCGAGTGAAGCTTTCTTT CASSYQGASEAFF
once TRBD1 TRBJ2-7 TRBV5-6 TGTGCCAGCAGCCCGACAGGGGGCCCCTACGAGCAGTACTTC CASSPTGGPYEQYF
. TRBD2 TRBJ2-7 TRBV10-3 TGTGCCATCAAGGGGCGGGAGTCCTACGAGCAGTACTTC CAIKGRESYEQYF
. TRBD1 TRBJ2-7 TRBV11-3 TGTGCCAGCAGCAAGGACAGGGGCAGCTCCTACGAGCAGTACTTC CASSKDRGSSYEQYF
. . TRBJ1-3 TRBV7-6 TGTGCCAGCAGTTTAGGTCGGGGTAGCTCTGGAAACACCATATATTTT CASSLGRGSSGNTIYF
. . TRBJ1-6 TRBV3-1/TRBV3-2 TGTGCCAGCAGCCCCAACAGGGTATGGAATTCACCCCTCCACTTT CASSPNRVWNSPLHF
. . TRBJ1-1 TRBV4-1 TGCGCCAGCAGCCAAGTGGTTGGGGTGAACACTGAAGCTTTCTTT CASSQVVGVNTEAFF
. TRBD1 TRBJ2-6 TRBV29-1 TGCAGCGTTAGGACAGGTACTGGGGCCAACGTCCTGACTTTC CSVRTGTGANVLTF
few . TRBJ2-1 TRBV2 TGTGCCAGCAGTGTATTGGGCGTTAATGAGCAGTTCTTC CASSVLGVNEQFF
once TRBD1 TRBJ2-1 TRBV9 TGTGCCAGCAGTCGTTCGGGACAGGGATCCAATGAGCAGTTCTTC CASSRSGQGSNEQFF
. . TRBJ2-2 TRBV10-3 TGTGCCATCAGTGAGCTGGGGCAGGGCGACGCCGGGGAGCTGTTTTTT CAISELGQGDAGELFF
once . TRBJ2-7 TRBV18 TGTGCCAGCTCACCAAGTTCAGGGTGGGTGAACGAGCAGTACTTC CASSPSSGWVNEQYF
. . TRBJ2-1 TRBV30 TGTGCCTGGAGTCGGCAGGACAATGAGCAGTTCTTC CAWSRQDNEQFF
once . TRBJ2-3 TRBV18 TGTGCCAGCTCACCTCAACAGGGTCTAAGCACAGATACGCAGTATTTT CASSPQQGLSTDTQYF
once TRBD1 TRBJ1-1 TRBV6-5 TGTGCCAGCAGCCGGGGGACAGGGACCCTTTCCGAAGCTTTCTTT CASSRGTGTLSEAFF
. . TRBJ1-2 TRBV7-6 TGTGCCAGCAGCTTAGGAGCAGGGGAGGGCTACACCTTC CASSLGAGEGYTF
. . TRBJ2-2 TRBV5-4 TGTGCCAGCAGCACCCTCCTGGGGAGAATCCCGGGGACCGGGGAGCTGTTTTTT CASSTLLGRIPGTGELFF
. TRBD2 TRBJ2-2 TRBV5-1 TGCGCCAGCAGCTTTAGCCTCTGGACTAGCGGAAACACCGGGGAGCTGTTTTTT CASSFSLWTSGNTGELFF
. TRBD1 TRBJ2-1 TRBV4-1 TGCGCCAGCAGCCTGTCCGGGACAGGGCTTGGTTACGCCACCCCGCATGAGCAGTTCTTC CASSLSGTGLGYATPHEQFF
. TRBD1 TRBJ2-5 TRBV24-1 TGTGCCACCAGCCCAGGAGACAACACAGGGGGCGAGACCCAGTACTTC CATSPGDNTGGETQYF
. TRBD1 TRBJ2-7 TRBV12-3/TRBV12-4 TGTGCCAGCACCACAGGGGCTTCCTACGAGCAGTACTTC CASTTGASYEQYF
. TRBD1 TRBJ1-5 TRBV7-2 TGTGCCAGCAGCCAAACAGGGGATGCGTATCAGCCCCAGCATTTT CASSQTGDAYQPQHF
. . TRBJ1-4 TRBV6-5 TGTGCCAGCAGCTACGGGGGGGCGAGTGAAAAACTGTTTTTT CASSYGGASEKLFF
. . TRBJ2-2 TRBV5-8 TGTGCCAGCAGCTTGTCCCCAGGGGCCGGGGAGCTGTTTTTT CASSLSPGAGELFF
. . TRBJ2-5 TRBV27 TGTGCCAGCAGTCCCCAAGGGAGATGGGAGACCCAGTACTTC CASSPQGRWETQYF
. . TRBJ1-4 TRBV3-1/TRBV3-2 TGTGCCAGCAGCCACCGGCTCCCGTCGGGTGAAAAACTGTTTTTT CASSHRLPSGEKLFF
. . TRBJ2-1 TRBV25-1 TGTGCCAGCAGTGAGGCGGGGGCGCTGCACCCCGGCCGGTTCTTC CASSEAGALHPGRFF
. . TRBJ2-5 TRBV19 TGTGCCAGTAGTTCGGAGTTTCAGTACCAAGAGACCCAGTACTTC CASSSEFQYQETQYF
. . TRBJ1-3 TRBV5-1 TGCGCCAGCAGCTCCTCGGGGGGGCCTTACTCTGGAAACACCATATATTTT CASSSSGGPYSGNTIYF
. TRBD2 TRBJ2-1 TRBV6-5 TGTGCCAGCAGTCTCCGGGAGGGGCGTTACAATGAGCAGTTCTTC CASSLREGRYNEQFF
medium-sized . TRBJ2-2 TRBV3-1/TRBV3-2 TGTGCCAGCAGCCAAGTAGGGACCGGGGAGCTGTTTTTT CASSQVGTGELFF